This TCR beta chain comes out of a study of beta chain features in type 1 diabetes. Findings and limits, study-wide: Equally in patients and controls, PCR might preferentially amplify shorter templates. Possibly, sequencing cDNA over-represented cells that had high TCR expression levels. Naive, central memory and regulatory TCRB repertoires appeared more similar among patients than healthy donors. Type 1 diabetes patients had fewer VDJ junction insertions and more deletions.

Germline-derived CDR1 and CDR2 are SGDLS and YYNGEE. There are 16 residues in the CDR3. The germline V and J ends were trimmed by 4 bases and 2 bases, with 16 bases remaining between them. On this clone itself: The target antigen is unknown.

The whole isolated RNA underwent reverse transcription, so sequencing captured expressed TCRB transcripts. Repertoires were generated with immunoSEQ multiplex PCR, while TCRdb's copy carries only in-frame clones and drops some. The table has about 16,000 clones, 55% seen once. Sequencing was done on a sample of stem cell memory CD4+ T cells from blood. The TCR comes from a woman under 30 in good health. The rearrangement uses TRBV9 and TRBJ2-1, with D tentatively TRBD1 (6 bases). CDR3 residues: CASSPRDQGPYNEQFF. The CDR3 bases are TGTGCCAGCAGCCCCCGGGACCAGGGGCCCTACAATGAGCAGTTCTTC.